The rows below give T cell receptor beta chains drawn from one sample of a study of glioma-infiltrating T cells after dendritic cell vaccination. The repertoire was sequenced with immunoSEQ multiplex PCR; TCRdb's copy has only in-frame clones and lacks some. The sample yields around 60,000 clones, roughly 84% seen once. Here the sequenced sample was blood, taken after dendritic cell vaccination. These receptors originate from a human donor with glioblastoma. Each CDR3 is given with its conserved first and last residue. The D gene is left open where the match is weak. Not all rows give a size; the values are once, few, many and, for expanded clones, a class.

size: -; V: TRBV28; D: TRBD1; J: TRBJ1-2; DNA: TGTGCCAGCAGTTCGCCAGCCACGGGACAGGGCAGTGCAGGCTACACCTTC; CDR3: CASSSPATGQGSAGYTF
size: few; V: TRBV7-9; D: -; J: TRBJ1-4; DNA: TGTGCCAGCAGCCTTCGACAGGAGACTGAAAAACTGTTTTTT; CDR3: CASSLRQETEKLFF
size: -; V: TRBV5-6; D: TRBD1; J: TRBJ1-4; DNA: TGTGCCAGCAGCTGGGACAGGGGGTTTGAAAAACTGTTTTTT; CDR3: CASSWDRGFEKLFF
size: -; V: TRBV7-2; D: -; J: TRBJ2-3; DNA: TGTGCCAGCAGCGGAAGTCCGGGACAACGGGCAGATACGCAGTATTTT; CDR3: CASSGSPGQRADTQYF
size: -; V: TRBV7-9; D: TRBD1; J: TRBJ2-6; DNA: TGTGCCAGTATTACAGGGGTGTCTGATGGGGCCAACGTCCTGACTTTC; CDR3: CASITGVSDGANVLTF
size: once; V: TRBV6-6; D: TRBD2; J: TRBJ2-3; DNA: TGTGCCAGCATTTCTAGCGGGGACAGCACAGATACGCAGTATTTT; CDR3: CASISSGDSTDTQYF
size: -; V: TRBV7-9; D: TRBD1; J: TRBJ1-1; DNA: TGTGCCAGCAGCTCGGGACAGGGGAAGAACACTGAAGCTTTCTTT; CDR3: CASSSGQGKNTEAFF
size: -; V: TRBV6-5; D: TRBD1; J: TRBJ1-6; DNA: TGTGCCAGCAGTTACATAGGACAGGTGTATAATTCACCCCTCCACTTT; CDR3: CASSYIGQVYNSPLHF
size: once; V: TRBV5-1; D: -; J: TRBJ2-7; DNA: TGCGCCAGCAGCCCCCCATCCTACGAGCAGTACTTC; CDR3: CASSPPSYEQYF
size: few; V: TRBV9; D: TRBD1; J: TRBJ1-1; DNA: TGTGCCAGCAGCGTATCTCAGGGGGGCGGTGGAGCTTTCTTT; CDR3: CASSVSQGGGGAFF
size: -; V: TRBV9; D: -; J: TRBJ1-2; DNA: TGTGCCAGCAGCGGATGGGAGGGAGACTATGGCTACACCTTC; CDR3: CASSGWEGDYGYTF
size: -; V: TRBV11-3; D: -; J: TRBJ2-1; DNA: TGTGCCAGCAGCTTAGCGGGGCGGGGACTGAATGAGCAGTTCTTC; CDR3: CASSLAGRGLNEQFF
size: -; V: TRBV27; D: -; J: TRBJ2-5; DNA: TGTGCCAGCAGCGACAGAGGACGGAAGACCCAGTACTTC; CDR3: CASSDRGRKTQYF
size: once; V: TRBV27; D: -; J: TRBJ2-3; DNA: TGTGCCAGCAGTTTCAGCAGGACAGATACGCAGTATTTT; CDR3: CASSFSRTDTQYF
size: once; V: TRBV9; D: -; J: TRBJ1-5; DNA: TGTGCCAGCAGTGCCAATTGGGCCAATCAGCCCCAGCATTTT; CDR3: CASSANWANQPQHF
size: -; V: TRBV14; D: -; J: TRBJ2-1; DNA: TGTGCCAGCAGCCAAGGAGGGCCTACCTACAATGAGCAGTTCTTC; CDR3: CASSQGGPTYNEQFF
size: once; V: TRBV29-1; D: TRBD1; J: TRBJ2-7; DNA: TGCAGCGTTGAAGGAAGCCGGGACAGGGTTGACGAGCAGTACTTC; CDR3: CSVEGSRDRVDEQYF
size: -; V: TRBV6-5; D: -; J: TRBJ2-3; DNA: TGTGCCAGCAGTGACAACTCAGATACGCAGTATTTT; CDR3: CASSDNSDTQYF
size: once; V: TRBV9; D: TRBD1; J: TRBJ2-5; DNA: TGTGCCAGCAGCGAGGACAGGAAAGAAGAGACCCAGTACTTC; CDR3: CASSEDRKEETQYF
size: -; V: TRBV4-3; D: TRBD1; J: TRBJ2-3; DNA: TGCGCCAGCAGCCACAGCGGACAGGGTCTGTGGTATACGCAGTATTTT; CDR3: CASSHSGQGLWYTQYF
size: -; V: TRBV30; D: -; J: TRBJ1-4; DNA: TGTGCCTGGACCCTAATGGGGGGGACGAATGAAAAACTGTTTTTT; CDR3: CAWTLMGGTNEKLFF
size: -; V: TRBV21-1; D: -; J: TRBJ1-1; DNA: TGTGCCAGCAGCTATGCGGACAAGAACACTGAAGCTTTCTTT; CDR3: CASSYADKNTEAFF
size: -; V: TRBV2; D: -; J: TRBJ1-2; DNA: TGTGCCAGCAGTGTAAGGGACCCGGGAGACTATGGCTACACCTTC; CDR3: CASSVRDPGDYGYTF
size: -; V: TRBV7-8; D: -; J: TRBJ2-7; DNA: TGTGCCAGCAGCGTCAGGGGTCCCTACGAGCAGTACTTC; CDR3: CASSVRGPYEQYF
size: once; V: TRBV30; D: -; J: TRBJ1-1; DNA: TGTGCCTGGACCCGATCGGGGGGATGGCTGAACACTGAAGCTTTCTTT; CDR3: CAWTRSGGWLNTEAFF
size: -; V: TRBV4-3; D: -; J: TRBJ2-7; DNA: TGCGCCAGCAGCCAAGAGAGAGACTACGAGCAGTACTTC; CDR3: CASSQERDYEQYF
size: -; V: TRBV5-1; D: -; J: TRBJ2-5; DNA: TGCGCCAGCAGCTTGTCCAGGGGAATGCAGGAGACCCAGTACTTC; CDR3: CASSLSRGMQETQYF
size: -; V: TRBV2; D: TRBD1; J: TRBJ1-1; DNA: TGTGCCAGCAGCGCAGGGGACAGGGGGAACACTGAAGCTTTCTTT; CDR3: CASSAGDRGNTEAFF
size: -; V: TRBV19; D: TRBD2; J: TRBJ2-7; DNA: TGTGCCAGTAGTATCCGGGCGGGGGGCTACGAGCAGTACTTC; CDR3: CASSIRAGGYEQYF
size: -; V: TRBV5-1; D: -; J: TRBJ2-5; DNA: TGCGCCAGCAGCTTGGGCCTAGAAGAGACCCAGTACTTC; CDR3: CASSLGLEETQYF
size: -; V: TRBV25-1; D: -; J: TRBJ2-5; DNA: TGTGCCAGCAGTGAATGGGAGCAAGAGACCCAGTACTTC; CDR3: CASSEWEQETQYF
size: -; V: TRBV30; D: TRBD2; J: TRBJ2-7; DNA: TGTGCCTGGAGTGTACTCGGGGGGGGGAACTCCTACGAGCAGTACTTC; CDR3: CAWSVLGGGNSYEQYF
size: -; V: TRBV5-1; D: TRBD1; J: TRBJ2-7; DNA: TGCGCCAGCAGCTTCGGGACAGGGGCGACCTACGAGCAGTACTTC; CDR3: CASSFGTGATYEQYF
size: -; V: TRBV4-2; D: -; J: TRBJ2-5; DNA: TGTGCCAGCAGCCCCGGGACACACCAAGAGACCCAGTACTTC; CDR3: CASSPGTHQETQYF
size: -; V: TRBV5-1; D: TRBD2; J: TRBJ2-3; DNA: TGCGCCAGCAGCTCGCTAGCGGGGGGGGCAGATACGCAGTATTTT; CDR3: CASSSLAGGADTQYF
size: -; V: TRBV9; D: -; J: TRBJ1-4; DNA: TGTGCCAGCGGGAACAGGGCGGAAAAACTGTTTTTT; CDR3: CASGNRAEKLFF
size: -; V: TRBV30; D: TRBD1; J: TRBJ1-2; DNA: TGTGCCTGGAGTGCCCGCAGGGGGCACTATGGCTACACCTTC; CDR3: CAWSARRGHYGYTF